Listed below are T cell receptor beta chains from one sample, sequenced in a study of T cell responses to AZD1222 COVID-19 vaccine. Profiled with immunoSEQ multiplex PCR; TCRdb holds only in-frame clones, not every one. The repertoire holds 150,000 to 200,000 clones, around 94% seen once, with 0.64% in the top ten. The source material was peripheral blood, sampled on day 0 of AZD1222 vaccination. The receptors here all came from an adult in good health. Each CDR3 is given with its conserved first and last residue. D genes are given only for firm matches. Clone size is not always given. Where it is, it says once, few, many or a class for expanded clones.

size: NA
J: TRBJ2-3
D: NA
V: TRBV4-1
CDR3: CASSQIPGGPDTQYF
DNA: TGCGCCAGCAGCCAGATCCCCGGGGGCCCAGATACGCAGTATTTT

size: NA
J: TRBJ1-1
D: NA
V: TRBV5-5
CDR3: CASSSPFTGTEAFF
DNA: TGTGCCAGCAGCTCACCCTTCACGGGCACTGAAGCTTTCTTT

size: NA
J: TRBJ2-1
D: NA
V: TRBV15
CDR3: CATSRAREPDEQFF
DNA: TGTGCCACCAGCAGAGCTAGGGAGCCGGATGAGCAGTTCTTC

size: NA
J: TRBJ1-1
D: TRBD1
V: TRBV25-1
CDR3: CASSEFGTGDTEAFF
DNA: TGTGCCAGCAGTGAATTCGGGACAGGGGACACTGAAGCTTTCTTT

size: NA
J: TRBJ2-1
D: NA
V: TRBV5-1
CDR3: CASSLARLDEQFF
DNA: TGCGCCAGCAGCTTGGCCAGGCTTGATGAGCAGTTCTTC

size: NA
J: TRBJ2-5
D: TRBD1
V: TRBV27
CDR3: CASSPQGAETQYF
DNA: TGTGCCAGCAGTCCGCAGGGGGCTGAGACCCAGTACTTC

size: NA
J: TRBJ2-3
D: NA
V: TRBV30
CDR3: CAWGGTDTQYF
DNA: TGTGCCTGGGGGGGCACAGATACGCAGTATTTT

size: NA
J: TRBJ1-1
D: TRBD1
V: TRBV15
CDR3: CATSRYIPGQGSRLEAFF
DNA: TGTGCCACCAGCAGATATATCCCGGGACAGGGTAGCCGCCTAGAAGCTTTCTTT

size: NA
J: TRBJ2-7
D: TRBD1
V: TRBV5-4
CDR3: CASSLDRGKHEQYF
DNA: TGTGCCAGCAGCCTGGACAGGGGGAAACACGAGCAGTACTTC

size: NA
J: TRBJ2-1
D: TRBD2
V: TRBV7-3
CDR3: CASSLTVAGGPEQFF
DNA: TGTGCCAGCAGCTTAACGGTAGCGGGAGGGCCTGAGCAGTTCTTC

size: NA
J: TRBJ1-1
D: NA
V: TRBV18
CDR3: CASSPPITNTEAFF
DNA: TGTGCCAGCTCACCACCGATTACGAACACTGAAGCTTTCTTT

size: NA
J: TRBJ1-2
D: NA
V: TRBV3-1/TRBV3-2
CDR3: CASSQDGSNYGYTF
DNA: TGTGCCAGCAGCCAAGACGGATCTAACTATGGCTACACCTTC

size: NA
J: TRBJ2-7
D: NA
V: TRBV7-8
CDR3: CASSYAPRGSGRYEQYF
DNA: TGTGCCAGCAGCTACGCCCCCCGGGGATCGGGGAGATACGAGCAGTACTTC

size: NA
J: TRBJ2-3
D: NA
V: TRBV4-1
CDR3: CASSQDLSSDTQYF
DNA: TGCGCCAGCAGCCAAGATTTGAGCTCAGATACGCAGTATTTT

size: NA
J: TRBJ2-6
D: NA
V: TRBV28
CDR3: CASRCHGNPGANVLTF
DNA: TGTGCCAGCAGATGCCACGGGAATCCTGGGGCCAACGTCCTGACTTTC

size: NA
J: TRBJ2-1
D: NA
V: TRBV6-5
CDR3: CASSRGTHGDEQFF
DNA: TGTGCCAGCAGCCGAGGGACCCACGGCGATGAGCAGTTCTTC

size: NA
J: TRBJ2-3
D: NA
V: TRBV3-1/TRBV3-2
CDR3: CASSQGSAPTDTQYF
DNA: TGTGCCAGCAGCCAAGGATCAGCGCCCACAGATACGCAGTATTTT

size: NA
J: TRBJ2-1
D: NA
V: TRBV18
CDR3: CASSPSLSNEQFF
DNA: TGTGCCAGCTCACCCTCCCTAAGCAATGAGCAGTTCTTC

size: few
J: TRBJ1-2
D: NA
V: TRBV28
CDR3: CASSLVRRGGYGYTF
DNA: TGTGCCAGCAGTTTAGTTCGTCGGGGAGGCTATGGCTACACCTTC

size: NA
J: TRBJ1-2
D: TRBD1
V: TRBV10-2
CDR3: CASRWDRPEGGYTF
DNA: TGCGCCAGCAGATGGGACAGGCCGGAGGGTGGCTACACCTTC

size: NA
J: TRBJ2-3
D: TRBD1
V: TRBV29-1
CDR3: CSVLRGTVRVDTQYF
DNA: TGCAGCGTTCTAAGGGGGACAGTGCGCGTCGATACGCAGTATTTT

size: NA
J: TRBJ2-1
D: NA
V: TRBV3-1/TRBV3-2
CDR3: CASSYRVNEQFF
DNA: TGTGCCAGCAGCTACAGGGTTAATGAGCAGTTCTTC

size: NA
J: TRBJ1-2
D: NA
V: TRBV19
CDR3: CASRRGAAGYTF
DNA: TGTGCCAGTAGGAGGGGGGCGGCTGGCTACACCTTC

size: NA
J: TRBJ1-2
D: NA
V: TRBV27
CDR3: CASSLRAGTNGYTF
DNA: TGTGCCAGCAGTTTAAGAGCAGGGACCAATGGCTACACCTTC

size: NA
J: TRBJ1-5
D: NA
V: TRBV27
CDR3: CASGTRWAGPQHF
DNA: TGTGCCAGCGGTACTCGGTGGGCGGGGCCCCAGCATTTT

size: NA
J: TRBJ1-4
D: NA
V: TRBV6-1
CDR3: CASREGEKLFF
DNA: TGTGCCAGCAGGGAAGGGGAAAAACTGTTTTTT

size: NA
J: TRBJ2-1
D: NA
V: TRBV7-9
CDR3: CASSQYGTSLNEQFF
DNA: TGTGCCAGCAGCCAATACGGGACTTCTCTGAATGAGCAGTTCTTC

size: NA
J: TRBJ1-5
D: NA
V: TRBV7-2
CDR3: CASSVNPGQPQHF
DNA: TGTGCCAGCAGCGTCAACCCCGGGCAGCCCCAGCATTTT

size: NA
J: TRBJ2-5
D: NA
V: TRBV11-2
CDR3: CASSLEQETQYF
DNA: TGTGCCAGCAGCTTAGAACAAGAGACCCAGTACTTC

size: NA
J: TRBJ2-1
D: NA
V: TRBV18
CDR3: CASSSQQNEQFF
DNA: TGTGCCAGCTCCTCACAGCAAAATGAGCAGTTCTTC

size: NA
J: TRBJ2-5
D: TRBD2
V: TRBV6-5
CDR3: CASSRDYRGTQYF
DNA: TGTGCCAGCAGTCGGGACTATCGGGGGACCCAGTACTTC

size: NA
J: TRBJ2-1
D: TRBD1
V: TRBV7-9
CDR3: CASSWPGQGGSNEQFF
DNA: TGTGCCAGCAGCTGGCCGGGACAGGGGGGATCAAATGAGCAGTTCTTC

size: NA
J: TRBJ2-3
D: NA
V: TRBV4-1
CDR3: CASSQDIESRTDTQYF
DNA: TGCGCCAGCAGCCAAGATATCGAGTCCCGCACAGATACGCAGTATTTT

size: NA
J: TRBJ1-2
D: NA
V: TRBV7-6
CDR3: CASSSQGANYGYTF
DNA: TGTGCCAGCAGCTCGCAGGGTGCTAACTATGGCTACACCTTC

size: NA
J: TRBJ2-1
D: NA
V: TRBV30
CDR3: CAWSVPREQFF
DNA: TGTGCCTGGAGTGTCCCACGCGAGCAGTTCTTC

size: NA
J: TRBJ2-7
D: NA
V: TRBV19
CDR3: CASSVSPGVTYEQYF
DNA: TGTGCCAGTAGTGTCTCCCCGGGAGTCACCTACGAGCAGTACTTC

size: NA
J: TRBJ2-1
D: TRBD2
V: TRBV11-1
CDR3: CASSLGQLAAYNEQFF
DNA: TGTGCCAGCAGCTTAGGCCAGCTAGCGGCTTACAATGAGCAGTTCTTC

size: NA
J: TRBJ2-1
D: TRBD2
V: TRBV5-1
CDR3: CASSKGLADLDEQFF
DNA: TGCGCCAGCAGCAAGGGACTAGCAGATCTTGATGAGCAGTTCTTC

size: NA
J: TRBJ2-7
D: NA
V: TRBV4-1
CDR3: CASSPPLGGAQYF
DNA: TGCGCCAGCAGCCCACCCCTGGGCGGAGCTCAGTACTTC

size: NA
J: TRBJ2-7
D: NA
V: TRBV19
CDR3: CASSAGQSYEQYF
DNA: TGTGCCAGTAGTGCAGGACAGAGCTACGAGCAGTACTTC

size: NA
J: TRBJ1-5
D: TRBD1
V: TRBV24-1
CDR3: CATSDGTGAGNQPQHF
DNA: TGTGCCACCAGTGACGGGACAGGGGCCGGCAATCAGCCCCAGCATTTT

size: NA
J: TRBJ2-5
D: TRBD2
V: TRBV5-1
CDR3: CASSSLPIGLAGEETQYF
DNA: TGCGCCAGCAGCTCACTCCCTATTGGGCTAGCGGGAGAAGAGACCCAGTACTTC

size: NA
J: TRBJ1-1
D: NA
V: TRBV18
CDR3: CASSSPVDPGTEAFF
DNA: TGTGCCAGCTCGTCCCCGGTGGACCCGGGGACTGAAGCTTTCTTT

size: NA
J: TRBJ1-5
D: NA
V: TRBV3-1/TRBV3-2
CDR3: CASSLQLTRSNQPQHF
DNA: TGTGCCAGCAGCCTCCAACTTACCCGTAGCAATCAGCCCCAGCATTTT

size: NA
J: TRBJ1-1
D: NA
V: TRBV28
CDR3: CASSLGRAPTEAFF
DNA: TGTGCCAGCAGTTTGGGCAGGGCGCCCACTGAAGCTTTCTTT

size: few
J: TRBJ2-7
D: TRBD1
V: TRBV7-9
CDR3: CASSLGQVSYEQYF
DNA: TGTGCCAGCAGCTTGGGACAGGTTTCCTACGAGCAGTACTTC

size: NA
J: TRBJ2-5
D: NA
V: TRBV28
CDR3: CASSSDRGRETQYF
DNA: TGTGCCAGCAGTTCCGACAGAGGCAGAGAGACCCAGTACTTC

size: NA
J: TRBJ2-1
D: TRBD2
V: TRBV19
CDR3: CASSIGTSGSNEQFF
DNA: TGTGCCAGTAGTATAGGGACTAGCGGGTCAAATGAGCAGTTCTTC

size: NA
J: TRBJ1-2
D: NA
V: TRBV18
CDR3: CASSRGVGTRDGYTF
DNA: TGTGCCAGCTCACGGGGAGTAGGGACTCGGGATGGCTACACCTTC

size: NA
J: TRBJ1-5
D: NA
V: TRBV6-5
CDR3: CASIGGLGPQHF
DNA: TGTGCCAGTATCGGGGGGTTAGGGCCCCAGCATTTT

size: NA
J: TRBJ1-1
D: NA
V: TRBV12-5
CDR3: CASKGLEDEAFF
DNA: TGTGCTAGTAAAGGGTTGGAAGATGAAGCTTTCTTT

size: NA
J: TRBJ1-1
D: NA
V: TRBV30
CDR3: CAWSMGSTEAFF
DNA: TGTGCCTGGAGTATGGGGAGCACTGAAGCTTTCTTT

size: NA
J: TRBJ2-5
D: NA
V: TRBV19
CDR3: CASDGGETQYF
DNA: TGTGCCAGTGATGGAGGAGAGACCCAGTACTTC

size: NA
J: TRBJ1-2
D: NA
V: TRBV7-2
CDR3: CASSDRSGVGYTF
DNA: TGTGCCAGCAGCGACCGCTCTGGGGTCGGCTACACCTTC

size: NA
J: TRBJ2-4
D: NA
V: TRBV9
CDR3: CASSDGRDIQYF
DNA: TGTGCCAGCAGCGACGGGAGAGACATTCAGTACTTC

size: NA
J: TRBJ2-2
D: NA
V: TRBV30
CDR3: CAWTPSLPDVTGELFF
DNA: TGTGCCTGGACCCCGAGTCTCCCCGACGTAACCGGGGAGCTGTTTTTT

size: once
J: TRBJ2-1
D: TRBD1
V: TRBV14
CDR3: CASSQSWIRGQQFF
DNA: TGTGCCAGCAGTCAAAGCTGGATTAGGGGGCAGCAGTTCTTC

size: NA
J: TRBJ2-2
D: NA
V: TRBV7-2
CDR3: CASSSRGRGTGELFF
DNA: TGTGCCAGCAGTTCTAGGGGTCGGGGCACCGGGGAGCTGTTTTTT

size: NA
J: TRBJ2-1
D: TRBD2
V: TRBV3-1/TRBV3-2
CDR3: CASSQDPPGRGEQFF
DNA: TGTGCCAGCAGCCAAGACCCCCCCGGGAGGGGCGAGCAGTTCTTC

size: NA
J: TRBJ2-4
D: NA
V: TRBV19
CDR3: CASSITGWENIQYF
DNA: TGTGCCAGTAGTATAACAGGGTGGGAAAACATTCAGTACTTC